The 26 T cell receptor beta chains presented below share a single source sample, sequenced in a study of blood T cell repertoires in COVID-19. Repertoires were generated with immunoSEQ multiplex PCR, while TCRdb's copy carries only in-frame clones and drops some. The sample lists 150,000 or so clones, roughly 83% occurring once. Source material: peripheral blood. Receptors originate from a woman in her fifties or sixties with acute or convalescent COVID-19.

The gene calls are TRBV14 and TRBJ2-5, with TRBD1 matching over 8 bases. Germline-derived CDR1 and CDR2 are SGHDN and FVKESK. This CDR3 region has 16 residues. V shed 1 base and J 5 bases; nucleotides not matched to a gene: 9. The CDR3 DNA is TGTGCCAGCAGCCAAGCCCAGGGCAGGGGGCTGGAGACCCAGTACTTC. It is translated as CASSQAQGRGLETQYF.

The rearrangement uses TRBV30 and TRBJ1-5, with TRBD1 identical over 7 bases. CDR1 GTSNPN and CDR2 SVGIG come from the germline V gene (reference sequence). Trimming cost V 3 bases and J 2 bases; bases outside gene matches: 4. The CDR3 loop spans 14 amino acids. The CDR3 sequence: CAWRTGSGNQPQHF. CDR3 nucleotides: TGTGCCTGGAGGACAGGGTCTGGCAATCAGCCCCAGCATTTT.

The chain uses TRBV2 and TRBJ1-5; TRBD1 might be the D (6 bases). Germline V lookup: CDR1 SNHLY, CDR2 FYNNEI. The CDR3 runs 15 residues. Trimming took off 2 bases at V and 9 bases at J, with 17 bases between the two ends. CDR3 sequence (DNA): TGTGCCAGCAGTGAAAGGGCCGGGGGGGCACCGCCCCAGCATTTT. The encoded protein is CASSERAGGAPPQHF.

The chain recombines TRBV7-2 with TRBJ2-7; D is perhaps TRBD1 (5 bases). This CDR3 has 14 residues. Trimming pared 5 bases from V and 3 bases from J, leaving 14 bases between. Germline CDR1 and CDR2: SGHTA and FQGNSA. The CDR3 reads CASSPDRSIYEQYF. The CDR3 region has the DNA TGTGCCAGCAGCCCCGACAGAAGTATCTACGAGCAGTACTTC.

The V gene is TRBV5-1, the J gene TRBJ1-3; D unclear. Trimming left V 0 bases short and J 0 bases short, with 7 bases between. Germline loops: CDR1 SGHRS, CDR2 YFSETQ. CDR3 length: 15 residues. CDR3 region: CASSLAASSGNTIYF. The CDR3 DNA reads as TGCGCCAGCAGCTTGGCAGCGTCCTCTGGAAACACCATATATTTT.

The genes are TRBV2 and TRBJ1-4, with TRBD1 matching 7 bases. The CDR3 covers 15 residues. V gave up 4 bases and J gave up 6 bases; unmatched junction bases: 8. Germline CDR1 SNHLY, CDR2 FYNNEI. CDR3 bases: TGTGCCAGCAGTGCAGGGCCAGGGGGAGATGAAAAACTGTTTTTT. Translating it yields CASSAGPGGDEKLFF.

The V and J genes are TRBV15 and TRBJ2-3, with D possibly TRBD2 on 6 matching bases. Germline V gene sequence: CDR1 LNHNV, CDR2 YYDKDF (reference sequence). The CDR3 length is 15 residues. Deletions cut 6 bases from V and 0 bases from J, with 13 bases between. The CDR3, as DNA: TGTGCCACCAGGGCGGGACTGTCTAGCACAGATACGCAGTATTTT. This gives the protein CATRAGLSSTDTQYF.

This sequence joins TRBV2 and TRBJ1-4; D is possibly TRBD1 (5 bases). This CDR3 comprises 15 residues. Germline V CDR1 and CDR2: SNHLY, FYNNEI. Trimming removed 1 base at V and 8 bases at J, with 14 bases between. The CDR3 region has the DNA TGTGCCAGCAGTGAAGATAACAGGCCCCCGGAAAAACTGTTTTTT. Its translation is CASSEDNRPPEKLFF.

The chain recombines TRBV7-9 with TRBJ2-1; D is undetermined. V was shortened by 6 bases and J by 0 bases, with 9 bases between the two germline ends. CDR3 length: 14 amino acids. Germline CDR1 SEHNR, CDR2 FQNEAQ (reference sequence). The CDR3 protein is CASRQASSYNEQFF. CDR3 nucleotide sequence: TGTGCCAGCAGGCAGGCCAGCTCCTACAATGAGCAGTTCTTC.

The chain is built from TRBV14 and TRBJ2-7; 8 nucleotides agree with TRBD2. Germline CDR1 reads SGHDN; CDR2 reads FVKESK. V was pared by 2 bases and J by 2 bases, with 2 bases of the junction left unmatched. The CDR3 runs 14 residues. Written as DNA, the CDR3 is TGTGCCAGCAGCCAAACGGGGGGGCCCTACGAGCAGTACTTC. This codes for CASSQTGGPYEQYF.

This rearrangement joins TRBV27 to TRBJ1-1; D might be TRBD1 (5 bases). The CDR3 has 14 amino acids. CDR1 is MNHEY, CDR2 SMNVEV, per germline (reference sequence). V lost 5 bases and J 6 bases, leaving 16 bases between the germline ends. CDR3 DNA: TGTGCCAGCAGTCCCCAGGGAACGTCGGCTGAAGCTTTCTTT. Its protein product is CASSPQGTSAEAFF.

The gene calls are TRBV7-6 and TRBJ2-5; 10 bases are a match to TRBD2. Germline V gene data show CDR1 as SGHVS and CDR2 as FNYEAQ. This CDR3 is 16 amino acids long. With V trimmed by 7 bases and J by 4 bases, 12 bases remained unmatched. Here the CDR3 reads CASTKGLAGVRETQYF. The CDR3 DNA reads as TGTGCCAGCACCAAGGGGCTAGCGGGGGTACGAGAGACCCAGTACTTC.

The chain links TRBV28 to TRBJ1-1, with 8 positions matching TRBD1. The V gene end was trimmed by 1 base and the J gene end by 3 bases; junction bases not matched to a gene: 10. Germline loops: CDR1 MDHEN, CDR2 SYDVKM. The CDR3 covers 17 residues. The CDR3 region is CASSLFTTGGRDTEAFF. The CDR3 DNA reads TGTGCCAGCAGTTTATTCACCACAGGGGGTAGAGACACTGAAGCTTTCTTT.

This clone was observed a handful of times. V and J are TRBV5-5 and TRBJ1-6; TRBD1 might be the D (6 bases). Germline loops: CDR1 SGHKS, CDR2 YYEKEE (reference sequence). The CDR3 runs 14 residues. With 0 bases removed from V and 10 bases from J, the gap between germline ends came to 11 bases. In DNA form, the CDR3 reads TGTGCCAGCAGCTTGGATACAGGGTCGTCACCCCTCCACTTT. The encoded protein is CASSLDTGSSPLHF.

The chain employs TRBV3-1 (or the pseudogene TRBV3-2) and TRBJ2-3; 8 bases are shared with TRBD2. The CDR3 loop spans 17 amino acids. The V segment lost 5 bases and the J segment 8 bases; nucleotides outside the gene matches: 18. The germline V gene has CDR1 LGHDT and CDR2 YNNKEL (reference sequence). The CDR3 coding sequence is TGTGCCAGCAGCACCCGGACTAGCCAATACCAGGGAGGTACGCAGTATTTT. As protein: CASSTRTSQYQGGTQYF.

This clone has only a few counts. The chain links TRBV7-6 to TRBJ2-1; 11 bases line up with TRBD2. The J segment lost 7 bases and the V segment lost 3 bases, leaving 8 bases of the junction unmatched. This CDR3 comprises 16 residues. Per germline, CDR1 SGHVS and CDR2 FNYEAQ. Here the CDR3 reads CASSLLAGGLGNEQFF. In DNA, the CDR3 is TGTGCCAGCAGCTTGTTAGCGGGGGGGCTTGGAAATGAGCAGTTCTTC.

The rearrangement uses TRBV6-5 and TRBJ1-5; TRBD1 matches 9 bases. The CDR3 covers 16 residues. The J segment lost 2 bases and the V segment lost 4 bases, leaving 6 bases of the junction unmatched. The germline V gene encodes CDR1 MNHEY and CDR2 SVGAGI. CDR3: CASSFGTGGGNQPQHF. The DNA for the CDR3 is TGTGCCAGCAGTTTTGGTACAGGGGGCGGCAATCAGCCCCAGCATTTT.

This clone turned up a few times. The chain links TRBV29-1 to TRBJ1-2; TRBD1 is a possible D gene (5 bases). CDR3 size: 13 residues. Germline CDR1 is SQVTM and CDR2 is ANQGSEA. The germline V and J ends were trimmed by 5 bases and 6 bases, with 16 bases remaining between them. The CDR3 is CSVITGVRHGYTF. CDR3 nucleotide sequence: TGCAGCGTTATTACGGGGGTTCGGCATGGCTACACCTTC. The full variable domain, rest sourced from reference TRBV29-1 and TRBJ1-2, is SAVISQKPSRDICQRGTSLTIQCQVDSQVTMMFWYRQQPGQSLTLIATANQGSEATYESGFVIDKFPISRPNLTFSTLTVSNMSPEDSSIYLCSVITGVRHGYTFGSGTRLTVV.

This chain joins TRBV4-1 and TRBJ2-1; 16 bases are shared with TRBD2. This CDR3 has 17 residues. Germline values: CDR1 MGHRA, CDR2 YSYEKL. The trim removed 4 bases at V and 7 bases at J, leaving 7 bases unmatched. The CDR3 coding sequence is TGCGCCAGCAGCCTTTTCCCGGGACTAGCGGGGGGGAATGAGCAGTTCTTC. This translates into CASSLFPGLAGGNEQFF.

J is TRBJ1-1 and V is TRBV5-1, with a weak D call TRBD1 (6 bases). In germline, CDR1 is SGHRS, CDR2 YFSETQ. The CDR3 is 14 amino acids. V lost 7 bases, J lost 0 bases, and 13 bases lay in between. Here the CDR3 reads CASGPTGMNTEAFF. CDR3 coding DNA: TGCGCCAGCGGACCGACAGGTATGAACACTGAAGCTTTCTTT. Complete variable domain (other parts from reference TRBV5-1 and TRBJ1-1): KAGVTQTPRYLIKTRGQQVTLSCSPISGHRSVSWYQQTPGQGLQFLFEYFSETQRNKGNFPGRFSGRQFSNSRSEMNVSTLELGDSALYLCASGPTGMNTEAFFGQGTRLTVV.

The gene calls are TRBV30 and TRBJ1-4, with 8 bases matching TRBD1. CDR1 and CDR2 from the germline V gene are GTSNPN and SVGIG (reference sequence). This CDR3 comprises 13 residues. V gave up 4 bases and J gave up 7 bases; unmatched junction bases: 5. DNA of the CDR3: TGTGCCTGGAATCGACAGGGGCGTGAAAAACTGTTTTTT. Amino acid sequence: CAWNRQGREKLFF.

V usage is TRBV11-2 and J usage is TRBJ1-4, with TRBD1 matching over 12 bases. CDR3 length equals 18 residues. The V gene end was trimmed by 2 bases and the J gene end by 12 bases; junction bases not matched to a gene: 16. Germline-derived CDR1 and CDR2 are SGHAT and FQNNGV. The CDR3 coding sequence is TGTGCCAGCAGCTTATCCCCGACCGGGACAGGGGGCATCGGGGAACTGTTTTTT. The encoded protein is CASSLSPTGTGGIGELFF. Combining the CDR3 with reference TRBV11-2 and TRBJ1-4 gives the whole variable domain EAGVAQSPRYKIIEKRQSVAFWCNPISGHATLYWYQQILGQGPKLLIQFQNNGVVDDSQLPKDRFSAERLKGVDSTLKIQPAKLEDSAVYLCASSLSPTGTGGIGELFFGSGTQLSVL.

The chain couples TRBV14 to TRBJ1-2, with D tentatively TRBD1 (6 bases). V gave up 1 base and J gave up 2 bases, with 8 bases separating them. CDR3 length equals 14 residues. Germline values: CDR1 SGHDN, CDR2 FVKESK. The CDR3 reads CASSQAQGNYGYTF. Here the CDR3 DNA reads TGTGCCAGCAGCCAAGCACAGGGAAACTATGGCTACACCTTC.

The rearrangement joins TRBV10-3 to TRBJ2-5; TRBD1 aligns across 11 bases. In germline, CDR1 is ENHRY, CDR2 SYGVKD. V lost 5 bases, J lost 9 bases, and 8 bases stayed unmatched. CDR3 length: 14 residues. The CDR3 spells CAISPSGTGGAQYF. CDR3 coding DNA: TGTGCCATCAGTCCCTCCGGGACAGGGGGGGCCCAGTACTTC.

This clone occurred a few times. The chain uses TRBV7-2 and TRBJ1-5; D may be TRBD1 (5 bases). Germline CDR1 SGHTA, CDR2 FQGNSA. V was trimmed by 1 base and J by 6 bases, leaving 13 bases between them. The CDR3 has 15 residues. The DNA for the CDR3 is TGTGCCAGCAGCTTAGGGCAGGGAGGAGGTCAGCCCCAGCATTTT. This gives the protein CASSLGQGGGQPQHF.

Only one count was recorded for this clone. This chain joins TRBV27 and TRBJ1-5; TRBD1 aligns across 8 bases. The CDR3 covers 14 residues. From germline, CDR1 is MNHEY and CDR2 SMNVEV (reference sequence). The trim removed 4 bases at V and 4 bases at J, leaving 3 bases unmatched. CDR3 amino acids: CASSYRQGNQPQHF. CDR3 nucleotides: TGTGCCAGCAGTTACCGACAGGGGAATCAGCCCCAGCATTTT.